The 7 T cell receptor beta chains reported below all come from one sample, sequenced in a study of blood T cell repertoires in COVID-19. Sequenced by immunoSEQ multiplex PCR; TCRdb stores in-frame clones only, minus some. The sample consists of some 250,000 clones, 81% of them appearing once. Input material: peripheral blood. Every receptor here comes from a woman aged 80 or older with COVID-19, enrolled during active disease.

The chain recombines TRBV4-1 with TRBJ1-2, with 9 bases aligning to TRBD1. This CDR3 has 16 amino acids. The V segment lost 0 bases and the J segment 5 bases; nucleotides outside the gene matches: 7. Germline loops: CDR1 MGHRA, CDR2 YSYEKL. The DNA for the CDR3 is TGCGCCAGCAGCCAAGATCCGGGACAGGGAATTTATGGCTACACCTTC. This encodes CASSQDPGQGIYGYTF.

This chain uses TRBV9 with TRBJ2-3; 8 nucleotides agree with TRBD2. CDR1 is SGDLS and CDR2 is YYNGEE in the germline V gene. This CDR3 spans 17 amino acids. With 0 bases clipped from V and 1 base from J, the junction kept 7 bases outside the gene matches. The chain's CDR3 is CASSVAGGAVGTDTQYF. In DNA, the CDR3 is TGTGCCAGCAGCGTAGCGGGGGGGGCTGTCGGCACAGATACGCAGTATTTT.

The chain combines TRBV4-1 with TRBJ2-5, with a possible D match to TRBD2 (5 bases). Deletions cut 1 base from V and 6 bases from J, with 12 bases between. The CDR3 runs to 14 residues. The germline CDR1 and CDR2 sequences are MGHRA and YSYEKL. Here the CDR3 reads CASSQGPGMKTQYF. In DNA, the CDR3 is TGCGCCAGCAGCCAAGGGCCGGGGATGAAGACCCAGTACTTC.

The rearrangement links TRBV12-3 or TRBV12-4 to TRBJ2-4; a possible D gene is TRBD2 (6 bases). The CDR3 length is 11 residues. Trimming pared 6 bases from V and 12 bases from J, leaving 12 bases between. DNA of the CDR3: TGTGCCAGCAGCTCGGGGAGGAATCAGTACTTC. Its protein product is CASSSGRNQYF.

This rearrangement joins TRBV5-1 to TRBJ1-6, with a possible D match to TRBD1 (6 bases). The CDR3 has 16 residues. V lost 4 bases and J 5 bases, leaving 16 bases between the germline ends. Looked up from germline, CDR1 is SGHRS and CDR2 is YFSETQ. The CDR3 here is CASSPDGGLHNSPLHF. The CDR3 nucleotides are TGCGCCAGCAGCCCTGACGGGGGGCTCCATAATTCACCCCTCCACTTT.

V and J are TRBV2 and TRBJ2-6; perhaps TRBD1 as D (5 bases). CDR1 is SNHLY and CDR2 is FYNNEI in the germline V gene. The CDR3 length is 14 residues. V lost 8 bases and J lost 0, with 8 bases in between. The chain's CDR3 is CASQDNSGANVLTF. CDR3 nucleotide sequence: TGTGCCAGCCAGGACAACTCTGGGGCCAACGTCCTGACTTTC.

The J gene is TRBJ2-7, the V gene TRBV19, with 10 bases identical to TRBD2. The V segment lost 8 bases and the J segment 0 bases; nucleotides outside the gene matches: 1. Germline CDR1 is LNHDA and CDR2 is SQIVND (reference sequence). CDR3 length equals 13 residues. The DNA for the CDR3 is TGTGCCAGTCGGACTAGCGGCTCCTACGAGCAGTACTTC. It encodes CASRTSGSYEQYF.